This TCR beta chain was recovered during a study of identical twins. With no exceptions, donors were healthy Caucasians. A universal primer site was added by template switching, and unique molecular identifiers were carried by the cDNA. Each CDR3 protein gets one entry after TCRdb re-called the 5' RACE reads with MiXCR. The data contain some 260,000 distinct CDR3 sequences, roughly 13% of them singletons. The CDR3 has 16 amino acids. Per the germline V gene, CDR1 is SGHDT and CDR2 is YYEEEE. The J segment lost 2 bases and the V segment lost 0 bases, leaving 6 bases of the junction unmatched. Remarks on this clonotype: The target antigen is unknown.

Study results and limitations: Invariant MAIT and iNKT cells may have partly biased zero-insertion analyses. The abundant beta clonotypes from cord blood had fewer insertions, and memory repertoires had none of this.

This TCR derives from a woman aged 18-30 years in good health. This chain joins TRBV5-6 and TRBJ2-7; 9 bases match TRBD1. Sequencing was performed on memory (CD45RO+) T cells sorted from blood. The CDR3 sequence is CASSLVGTGNTYEQYF. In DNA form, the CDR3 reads TGTGCCAGCAGCTTGGTAGGGACAGGGAACACCTACGAGCAGTACTTC.